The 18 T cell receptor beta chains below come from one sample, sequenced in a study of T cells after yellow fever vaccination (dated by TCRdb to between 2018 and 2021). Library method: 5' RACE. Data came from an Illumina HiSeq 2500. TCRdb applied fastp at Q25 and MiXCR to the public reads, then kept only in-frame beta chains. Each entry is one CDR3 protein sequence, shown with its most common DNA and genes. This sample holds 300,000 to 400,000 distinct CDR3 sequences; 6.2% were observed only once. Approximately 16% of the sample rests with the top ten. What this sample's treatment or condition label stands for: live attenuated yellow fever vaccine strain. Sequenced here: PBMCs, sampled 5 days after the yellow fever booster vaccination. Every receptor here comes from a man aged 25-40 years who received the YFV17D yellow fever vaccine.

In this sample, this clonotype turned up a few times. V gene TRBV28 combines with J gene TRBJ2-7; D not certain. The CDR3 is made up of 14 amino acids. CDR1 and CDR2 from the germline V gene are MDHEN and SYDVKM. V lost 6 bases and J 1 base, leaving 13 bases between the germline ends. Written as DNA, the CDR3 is TGTGCCAGCAGCCCCCCTACTATTTCCTACGAGCAGTACTTC. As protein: CASSPPTISYEQYF.

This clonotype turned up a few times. The DNA for the CDR3 is TGTGCCAGCAGTACACAGGGCTGGGAAGGCTACACCTTC. Protein: CASSTQGWEGYTF. The chain couples TRBV27 to TRBJ1-2; D possibly corresponds to TRBD1 (6 bases). The ends were cut back, 5 bases at V and 8 bases at J, with 15 bases in the middle. The CDR3 extends over 13 amino acids. Germline V CDR1 and CDR2: MNHEY, SMNVEV (reference sequence).

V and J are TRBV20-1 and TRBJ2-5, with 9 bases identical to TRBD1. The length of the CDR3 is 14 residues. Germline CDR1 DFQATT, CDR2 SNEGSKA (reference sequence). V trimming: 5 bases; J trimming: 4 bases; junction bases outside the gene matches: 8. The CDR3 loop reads CSADPGQGLETQYF. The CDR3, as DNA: TGCAGTGCTGATCCGGGACAGGGCCTAGAGACCCAGTACTTC.

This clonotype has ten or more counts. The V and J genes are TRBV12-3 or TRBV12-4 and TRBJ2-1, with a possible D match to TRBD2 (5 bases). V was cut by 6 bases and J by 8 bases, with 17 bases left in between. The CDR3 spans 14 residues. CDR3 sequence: CASRTLRLRDEQFF. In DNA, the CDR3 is TGTGCCAGCAGAACCTTAAGGCTGCGGGATGAGCAGTTCTTC.

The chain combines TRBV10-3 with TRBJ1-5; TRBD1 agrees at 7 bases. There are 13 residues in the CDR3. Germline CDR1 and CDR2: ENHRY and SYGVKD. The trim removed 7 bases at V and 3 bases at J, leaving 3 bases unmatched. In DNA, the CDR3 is TGTGCCATCACCGGGACAGTCAATCAGCCCCAGCATTTT. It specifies CAITGTVNQPQHF.

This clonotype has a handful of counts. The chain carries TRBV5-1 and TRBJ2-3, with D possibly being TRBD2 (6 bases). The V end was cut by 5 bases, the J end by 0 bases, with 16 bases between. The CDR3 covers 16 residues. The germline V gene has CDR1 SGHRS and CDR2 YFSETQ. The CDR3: CASSQAGTPSTDTQYF. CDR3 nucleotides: TGCGCCAGCAGTCAGGCGGGGACCCCTAGCACAGATACGCAGTATTTT.

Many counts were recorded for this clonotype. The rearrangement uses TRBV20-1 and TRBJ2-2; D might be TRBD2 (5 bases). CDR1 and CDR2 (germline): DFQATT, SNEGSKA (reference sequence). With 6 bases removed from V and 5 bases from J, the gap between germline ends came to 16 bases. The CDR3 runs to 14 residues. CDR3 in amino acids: CSAQRAVGTGELFF. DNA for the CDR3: TGCAGTGCCCAGAGAGCGGTGGGAACCGGGGAGCTGTTTTTT.

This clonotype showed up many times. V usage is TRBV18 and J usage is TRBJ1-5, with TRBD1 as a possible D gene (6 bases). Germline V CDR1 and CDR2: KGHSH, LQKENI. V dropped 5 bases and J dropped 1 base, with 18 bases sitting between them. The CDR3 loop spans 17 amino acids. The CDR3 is CASSEDRTLGSNQPQHF. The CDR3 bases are TGTGCCAGCTCAGAAGACAGGACCCTTGGGAGCAATCAGCCCCAGCATTTT.

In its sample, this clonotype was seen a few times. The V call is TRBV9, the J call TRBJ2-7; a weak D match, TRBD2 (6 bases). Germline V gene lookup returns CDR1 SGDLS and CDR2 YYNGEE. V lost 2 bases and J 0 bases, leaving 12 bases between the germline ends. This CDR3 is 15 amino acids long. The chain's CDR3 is CASSVDGGSSYEQYF. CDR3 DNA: TGTGCCAGCAGCGTTGACGGGGGAAGCTCCTACGAGCAGTACTTC. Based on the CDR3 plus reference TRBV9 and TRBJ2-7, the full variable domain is DSGVTQTPKHLITATGQRVTLRCSPRSGDLSVYWYQQSLDQGLQFLIQYYNGEERAKGNILERFSAQQFPDLHSELNLSSLELGDSALYFCASSVDGGSSYEQYFGPGTRLTVT.

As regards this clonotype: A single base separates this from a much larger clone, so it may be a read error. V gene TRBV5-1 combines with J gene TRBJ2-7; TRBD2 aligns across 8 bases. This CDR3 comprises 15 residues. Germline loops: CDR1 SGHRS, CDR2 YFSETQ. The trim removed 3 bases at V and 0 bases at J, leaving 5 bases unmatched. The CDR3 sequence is CASSSLSGISYEQYF. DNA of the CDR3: TGCGCCAGCAGCTCCCTTAGCGGGATCTCCTACGAGCAGTACTTC.

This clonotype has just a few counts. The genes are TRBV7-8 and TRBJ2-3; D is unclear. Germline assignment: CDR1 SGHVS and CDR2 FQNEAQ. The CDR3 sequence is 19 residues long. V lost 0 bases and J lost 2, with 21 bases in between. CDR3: CASSLAAFKGPRATDTQYF. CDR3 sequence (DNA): TGTGCCAGCAGCTTAGCGGCCTTTAAAGGACCCCGGGCCACAGATACGCAGTATTTT.

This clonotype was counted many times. The DNA of the CDR3 is TGTGCCAGCAGCCGCGGGACTAGCGGGAAAAATGAGCAGTTCTTC. It encodes CASSRGTSGKNEQFF. The chain carries TRBV14 and TRBJ2-1; 13 bases are shared with TRBD2. V gave up 4 bases and J gave up 7 bases; unmatched junction bases: 4. CDR1 and CDR2 (germline): SGHDN, FVKESK. The CDR3 covers 15 residues.

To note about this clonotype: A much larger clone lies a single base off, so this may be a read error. CDR3 sequence: CRVDASPGNEQFF. CDR3 sequence (DNA): TGCCGCGTTGATGCTAGCCCCGGGAATGAGCAGTTCTTC. The V and J genes are TRBV29-1 and TRBJ2-1, with a weak D call TRBD2 (5 bases). The CDR3 sequence is 13 residues long. The germline CDR1 and CDR2 sequences are SQVTM and ANQGSEA.

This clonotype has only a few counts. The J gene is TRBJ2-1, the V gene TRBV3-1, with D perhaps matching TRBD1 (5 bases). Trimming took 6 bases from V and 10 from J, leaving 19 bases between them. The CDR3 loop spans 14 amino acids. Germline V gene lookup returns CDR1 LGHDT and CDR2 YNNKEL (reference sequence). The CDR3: CASSPPFRQPEQFF. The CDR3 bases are TGTGCCAGCAGTCCTCCATTCCGACAGCCAGAGCAGTTCTTC.

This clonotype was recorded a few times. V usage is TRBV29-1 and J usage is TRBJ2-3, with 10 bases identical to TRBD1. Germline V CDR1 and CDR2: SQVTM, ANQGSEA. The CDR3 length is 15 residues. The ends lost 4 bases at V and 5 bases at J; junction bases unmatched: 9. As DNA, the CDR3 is TGCAGCGTTGTCCGAGGGACAGGGGTAAAAGATACGCAGTATTTT. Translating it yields CSVVRGTGVKDTQYF.

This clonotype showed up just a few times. The CDR3 bases are TGTGCCAGCTCCGCCGGACGAGTAGAGACCCAGTACTTC. Encoded protein: CASSAGRVETQYF. The rearrangement links TRBV28 to TRBJ2-5, with unresolved D. Germline V gene sequence: CDR1 MDHEN, CDR2 SYDVKM. This CDR3 spans 13 amino acids. V was shortened by 8 bases and J by 4 bases, with 14 bases between the two germline ends. The full variable domain, rest sourced from reference TRBV28 and TRBJ2-5, is DVKVTQSSRYLVKRTGEKVFLECVQDMDHENMFWYRQDPGLGLRLIYFSYDVKMKEKGDIPEGYSVSREKKERFSLILESASTNQTSMYLCASSAGRVETQYFGPGTRLLVL.

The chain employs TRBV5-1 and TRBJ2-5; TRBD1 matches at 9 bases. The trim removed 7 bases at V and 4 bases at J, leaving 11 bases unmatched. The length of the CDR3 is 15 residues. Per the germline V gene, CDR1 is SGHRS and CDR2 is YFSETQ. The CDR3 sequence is CASGREQGARETQYF. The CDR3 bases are TGCGCCAGCGGCCGGGAACAGGGGGCGAGAGAGACCCAGTACTTC.

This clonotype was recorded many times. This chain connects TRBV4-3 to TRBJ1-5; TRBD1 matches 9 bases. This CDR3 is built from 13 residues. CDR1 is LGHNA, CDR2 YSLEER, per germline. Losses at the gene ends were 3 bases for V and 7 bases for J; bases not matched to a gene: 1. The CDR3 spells CASSQDRGQPQHF. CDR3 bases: TGCGCCAGCAGCCAGGACAGGGGCCAGCCCCAGCATTTT.